These 13 T cell receptor beta chains came from one sample sequenced in a study of cytomegalovirus exposure and HLA in healthy donors. With 60 Vbeta and 13 Jbeta primers, the PCR was carried out. Clones were sequenced by immunoSEQ multiplex PCR, and TCRdb holds only the in-frame ones, with some missing. The sample has about 83,000 clones, around 79% seen once. Sequences were obtained from PBMCs. All receptors derive from a man aged 18 to 29 in good health and CMV-seropositive.

This chain joins TRBV6-5 and TRBJ2-7; 10 bases are a match to TRBD1. Germline CDR1 MNHEY, CDR2 SVGAGI. V shed 4 bases, J shed 1 base, and the junction held 4 bases outside the gene matches. This CDR3 region has 15 residues. The CDR3 loop is CASSSPGQGSYEQYF. The CDR3 DNA reads TGTGCCAGCAGTTCCCCGGGACAGGGGTCCTACGAGCAGTACTTC.

The chain links TRBV6-1 to TRBJ2-7; TRBD2 matches at 7 bases. Trimming cost V 6 bases and J 3 bases; bases outside gene matches: 8. The CDR3 spans 14 residues. The germline CDR1 and CDR2 sequences are MNHNS and SASEGT. The CDR3 DNA reads TGTGCCAGCAGATCCTCCGGGGGGTACTACGAGCAGTACTTC. Translating gives CASRSSGGYYEQYF.

Only a few counts were recorded for this clone. This rearrangement joins TRBV6-5 to TRBJ2-5; tentative D call: TRBD2 (5 bases). Trimming pared 4 bases from V and 4 bases from J, leaving 19 bases between. Looked up from germline, CDR1 is MNHEY and CDR2 is SVGAGI. This CDR3 is 16 amino acids long. DNA for the CDR3: TGTGCCAGCAGTTCGTTTGCGCGGGCCTTAGGAGAGACCCAGTACTTC. Translation: CASSSFARALGETQYF.

The rearrangement joins TRBV29-1 to TRBJ1-1; unclear D gene. This CDR3 is built from 14 residues. V was pared by 0 bases and J by 5 bases, with 13 bases between. Germline V gives CDR1 SQVTM, CDR2 ANQGSEA. As DNA, the CDR3 is TGCAGCGTTGAAGAAGGACTTACGGGGACTGAAGCTTTCTTT. Encoded protein: CSVEEGLTGTEAFF. Supplemented by reference TRBV29-1 and TRBJ1-1, the full variable domain reads SAVISQKPSRDICQRGTSLTIQCQVDSQVTMMFWYRQQPGQSLTLIATANQGSEATYESGFVIDKFPISRPNLTFSTLTVSNMSPEDSSIYLCSVEEGLTGTEAFFGQGTRLTVV.

This chain links TRBV11-2 with TRBJ1-2, with 7 bases aligning to TRBD1. The CDR3 is 15 amino acids. Germline CDR1 SGHAT, CDR2 FQNNGV. The ends lost 5 bases at V and 5 bases at J; junction bases unmatched: 11. CDR3 in DNA: TGTGCCAGCAGCCCCCGACAGGGTTATTGGTATGGCTACACCTTC. It translates to CASSPRQGYWYGYTF.

This clone was observed a handful of times. The gene calls are TRBV14 and TRBJ2-7; 8 bases map to TRBD1. This CDR3 contains 14 residues. J lost 7 bases, V lost 1 base, and 6 bases had no gene match. Per germline, CDR1 SGHDN and CDR2 FVKESK. CDR3 DNA sequence: TGTGCCAGCAGCCAAGGGACAGGGCTTTGGGAGCAGTACTTC. It specifies CASSQGTGLWEQYF.

This rearrangement joins TRBV2 to TRBJ1-4; weak D call: TRBD1 (6 bases). Trimming cost V 10 bases and J 10 bases, with 19 bases left between them. The V gene's germline CDR1 is SNHLY and CDR2 FYNNEI. The CDR3 sequence is 13 residues long. This CDR3 reads CATQGPGPRKLFF. CDR3 DNA: TGTGCCACCCAGGGGCCGGGACCACGAAAACTGTTTTTT.

This clone turned up a few times. The chain uses TRBV29-1 and TRBJ1-3, with a tentative D call TRBD1 (5 bases). Germline CDR1 SQVTM, CDR2 ANQGSEA. Trimming removed 7 bases at V and 2 bases at J, with 12 bases between. This CDR3 has 13 amino acids. CDR3 in amino acids: CSASPTAGNTIYF. CDR3 coding DNA: TGCAGCGCTTCCCCGACAGCTGGAAACACCATATATTTT.

There are a few counts of this clone. Other DNA sequences in this sample translate to the same CDR3. The chain employs TRBV4-1 and TRBJ1-3, with D perhaps matching TRBD1 (5 bases). V was trimmed by 0 bases and J by 0 bases, leaving 6 bases between them. The CDR3 is made up of 15 amino acids. Germline CDR1 MGHRA, CDR2 YSYEKL. The CDR3 sequence is CASSQDRGSGNTIYF. In DNA form, the CDR3 reads TGCGCCAGCAGCCAAGATAGGGGCTCTGGAAACACCATATATTTT.

CDR3 protein: CAISGSANQPQHF. CDR3 DNA: TGTGCCATCAGTGGGAGCGCTAATCAGCCCCAGCATTTT. The chain is built from TRBV10-3 and TRBJ1-5; the D is unclear. Per the germline V gene, CDR1 is ENHRY and CDR2 is SYGVKD. CDR3 size: 13 residues. V lost 4 bases, J lost 4 bases, and 8 bases lay in between.

The rearrangement joins TRBV5-1 to TRBJ2-7; 14 bases align to TRBD2. There are 14 residues in the CDR3. J gave up 11 bases and V 3 bases, and 7 bases lay outside the gene matches. Germline V gene data show CDR1 as SGHRS and CDR2 as YFSETQ. This chain's CDR3 is CASSSEGLAGDKYF. CDR3 coding DNA: TGCGCCAGCAGCTCGGAGGGACTAGCGGGAGACAAGTACTTC.

By sample fraction, this clone is medium-sized. The CDR3 region has the DNA TGTGCCAGCAGTGAAGCAGGGGGCACTGAAGCTTTCTTT. Its protein is CASSEAGGTEAFF. The rearrangement joins TRBV6-1 to TRBJ1-1, with TRBD1 as a possible D gene (6 bases). V was pared by 0 bases and J by 4 bases, with 6 bases between. CDR1 MNHNS and CDR2 SASEGT come from the germline V gene. The CDR3 sequence is 13 residues long.

The CDR3 sequence: CASSQSGVGNEQYF. The CDR3, as DNA: TGTGCCAGCAGCCAGTCTGGAGTAGGCAACGAGCAGTACTTC. The gene calls are TRBV14 and TRBJ2-7; D not certain. The length of the CDR3 is 14 residues. The germline CDR1 and CDR2 sequences are SGHDN and FVKESK. V was shortened by 3 bases and J by 5 bases, with 14 bases between the two germline ends.